Shown below are 11 T cell receptor beta chains from a single sample sequenced in a study of OX40 agonist ivuxolimab in advanced cancers. Profiled with immunoSEQ multiplex PCR; TCRdb holds only in-frame clones, not every one. Altogether some 42,000 clones are present, 82% being singletons, with the ten largest covering roughly 25%. The input for sequencing was CD4+ or CD8+ T cells sorted from blood, taken in a trial of the OX40 agonist ivuxolimab. The receptors stem from an adult with an advanced solid tumor such as melanoma, head and neck, liver or kidney cancer.

The J gene is TRBJ1-2, the V gene TRBV27; D is unresolved. Trimming left V 2 bases short and J 4 bases short, with 17 bases between. The CDR3 contains 16 residues. Germline assignment: CDR1 MNHEY and CDR2 SMNVEV (reference sequence). The CDR3 DNA follows: TGTGCCAGCAGTTTACAAAGGACTAGCTCGGGCTATGGCTACACCTTC. Residues: CASSLQRTSSGYGYTF.

The CDR3 nucleotides are TGTGCCATCAGTGACCAGGGTGGCCAGCCCCAGCATTTT. Amino acids: CAISDQGGQPQHF. The gene calls are TRBV10-3 and TRBJ1-5; a possible D gene is TRBD1 (5 bases). V was pared by 3 bases and J by 7 bases, with 10 bases between. This CDR3 is 13 amino acids long. Germline V gene data show CDR1 as ENHRY and CDR2 as SYGVKD.

The chain couples TRBV7-3 to TRBJ2-2; D gene ambiguous. This CDR3 contains 14 residues. Deletions cut 3 bases from V and 6 bases from J, with 11 bases between. Germline values: CDR1 SGHTA, CDR2 FQGTGA. CDR3 nucleotides: TGTGCCAGCAGCTTGTCCCGGGCCCCCGGGGAGCTGTTTTTT. It specifies CASSLSRAPGELFF. The variable domain in full, completed from reference TRBV7-3 and TRBJ2-2, reads GAGVSQTPSNKVTEKGKYVELRCDPISGHTALYWYRQSLGQGPEFLIYFQGTGAADDSGLPNDRFFAVRPEGSVSTLKIQRTERGDSAVYLCASSLSRAPGELFFGEGSRLTVL.

The chain links TRBV5-6 to TRBJ1-3; D is ambiguous. Trimming took 2 bases from V and 0 from J, leaving 6 bases between them. The V gene's germline CDR1 is SGHDT and CDR2 YYEEEE. The CDR3 runs 14 residues. The CDR3 spells CASSLQLSGNTIYF. CDR3 in DNA: TGTGCCAGCAGCTTACAGCTCTCTGGAAACACCATATATTTT.

This chain uses TRBV18 with TRBJ1-1; D ambiguous. Germline-derived CDR1 and CDR2 are KGHSH and LQKENI. Between the trimmed V and J ends, which lost 3 bases and 6 bases, there was a span of 11 bases. The CDR3 has 13 amino acids. The CDR3 spells CASSPAEGAEAFF. The DNA of the CDR3 is TGTGCCAGCTCACCGGCGGAAGGCGCTGAAGCTTTCTTT.

The chain joins TRBV7-2 to TRBJ2-2, with 8 bases matching TRBD1. Germline CDR1 and CDR2: SGHTA and FQGNSA. The CDR3 length is 16 residues. With 4 bases clipped from V and 0 bases from J, the junction kept 4 bases outside the gene matches. DNA of the CDR3: TGTGCCAGCAGCTCCAGGACAGGGACGAACACCGGGGAGCTGTTTTTT. Protein product: CASSSRTGTNTGELFF.

The CDR3 reads CASSLNTDLQETQYF. The CDR3, as DNA: TGTGCCAGCAGTTTAAATACAGATTTGCAAGAGACCCAGTACTTC. The chain uses TRBV27 and TRBJ2-5; D is unresolved. CDR3 length equals 15 residues. V was cut by 2 bases and J by 2 bases, with 12 bases left in between. CDR1 is MNHEY and CDR2 is SMNVEV in the germline V gene (reference sequence).

This clone was counted only a few times. The rearrangement uses TRBV7-9 and TRBJ1-5, with 9 bases aligning to TRBD1. V gave up 5 bases and J gave up 0 bases; unmatched junction bases: 2. Germline V lookup: CDR1 SEHNR, CDR2 FQNEAQ (reference sequence). This CDR3 has 15 residues. The chain's CDR3 is CASSGQGISNQPQHF. Written as DNA, the CDR3 is TGTGCCAGCAGCGGACAGGGGATTAGCAATCAGCCCCAGCATTTT.

This chain connects TRBV10-3 to TRBJ2-7, with TRBD1 matching 9 bases. J was trimmed by 6 bases and V by 11 bases; bases with no gene match: 11. CDR3 size: 13 residues. Germline V CDR1 and CDR2: ENHRY, SYGVKD. As DNA, the CDR3 is TGTGCCGCCGAAGCCGGGACAGGGCTCGAGCAGTACTTC. This codes for CAAEAGTGLEQYF.

The chain recombines TRBV9 with TRBJ2-1, with TRBD1 matching 11 bases. Germline lookup yields CDR1 SGDLS and CDR2 YYNGEE. V shed 4 bases and J 10 bases; nucleotides not matched to a gene: 7. There are 14 residues in the CDR3. The CDR3 sequence: CASSPRTGGSEQFF. CDR3 nucleotides: TGTGCCAGCAGCCCAAGGACAGGGGGCTCGGAGCAGTTCTTC. The variable domain in full, completed from reference TRBV9 and TRBJ2-1, reads DSGVTQTPKHLITATGQRVTLRCSPRSGDLSVYWYQQSLDQGLQFLIQYYNGEERAKGNILERFSAQQFPDLHSELNLSSLELGDSALYFCASSPRTGGSEQFFGPGTRLTVL.

This clone was counted a single time. The CDR3, as DNA: TGTGCCAGCAGCTACGGGGTCTACAATGAGCAGTTCTTC. Its protein product is CASSYGVYNEQFF. V gene TRBV7-9 combines with J gene TRBJ2-1, with D possibly TRBD2 on 5 matching bases. V was pared by 4 bases and J by 3 bases, with 7 bases between. The CDR3 has 13 amino acids. The V gene's germline CDR1 is SEHNR and CDR2 FQNEAQ (reference sequence). Using reference TRBV7-9 and TRBJ2-1 for the parts outside the CDR3, the full variable domain is DTGVSQNPRHKITKRGQNVTFRCDPISEHNRLYWYRQTLGQGPEFLTYFQNEAQLEKSRLLSDRFSAERPKGSFSTLEIQRTEQGDSAMYLCASSYGVYNEQFFGPGTRLTVL.